This T cell receptor (beta chain) was sequenced in a study of a mutant IDH1 vaccine in newly diagnosed glioma. Background on the study: Patients got their first vaccination 4-6 weeks after radiotherapy alone, or with temozolomide cycles.

Note on this clone: Its antigen is as yet unknown.

The CDR3 extends over 12 amino acids. V was clipped by 2 bases and J by 3 bases, with 4 bases between them. Germline values: CDR1 GTSNPN, CDR2 SVGIG (reference sequence). Time point described: week 11, during vaccination. Vaccine doses each comprised 300 ug of mutant IDH1 20-mer peptide, with topical imiquimod. The table came from immunoSEQ multiplex PCR; TCRdb's copy has only in-frame clones and leaves some out. The table has tens of thousands of clones, less than 85% seen once; the top ten hold 8% to 13%. The chain is built from TRBV30 and TRBJ1-4; D ambiguous. This receptor was identified in a man between 18 and 35 years old with glioma. Some clones in this sample may be carry-over from other donors' samples. The material was peripheral blood mononuclear cells (PBMCs), obtained from a glioma patient whose treatment included an IDH1 peptide vaccine. The CDR3 reads CAWSPPNEKLFF. CDR3 sequence (DNA): TGTGCCTGGAGTCCTCCTAATGAAAAACTGTTTTTT.